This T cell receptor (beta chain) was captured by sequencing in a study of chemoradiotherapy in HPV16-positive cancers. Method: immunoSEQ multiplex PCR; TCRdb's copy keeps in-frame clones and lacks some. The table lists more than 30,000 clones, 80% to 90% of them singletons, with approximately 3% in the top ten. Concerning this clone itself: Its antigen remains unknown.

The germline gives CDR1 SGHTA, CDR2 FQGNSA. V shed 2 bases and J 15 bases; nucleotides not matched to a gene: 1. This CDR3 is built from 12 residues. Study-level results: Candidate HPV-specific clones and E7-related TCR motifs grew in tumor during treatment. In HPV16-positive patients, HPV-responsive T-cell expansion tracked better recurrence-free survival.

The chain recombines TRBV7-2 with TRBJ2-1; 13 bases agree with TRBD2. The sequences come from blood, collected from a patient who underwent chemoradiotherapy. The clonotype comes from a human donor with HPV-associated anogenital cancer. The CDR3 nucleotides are TGTGCCAGCAGCTTAAGGACTAGCGGGAGGTTCTTC. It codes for CASSLRTSGRFF.